These 18 T cell receptor beta chains came from one sample sequenced in a study of blood T cell repertoires in COVID-19. TCRdb keeps only in-frame clones here, not all; method: immunoSEQ multiplex PCR. The data show 180,000 or so clones, around 85% seen once. Sequences were obtained from peripheral blood. These receptors came from a woman aged 60-75 years with acute or convalescent COVID-19.

The chain uses TRBV5-1 and TRBJ2-3, with D hard to call. The V gene lost 0 bases and the J gene lost 4 bases, with 9 bases spanning the gap. CDR1 and CDR2 (germline): SGHRS, YFSETQ. This CDR3 has 14 residues. For the CDR3, the DNA is TGCGCCAGCAGCTTGGTTAGCTACTCAGATACGCAGTATTTT. It is translated as CASSLVSYSDTQYF.

The chain uses TRBV7-6 and TRBJ2-1; 8 bases agree with TRBD2. CDR3 length equals 19 residues. Trimming at V came to 3 bases and at J to 0 bases, leaving 13 bases not matched to a gene. CDR1 SGHVS and CDR2 FNYEAQ come from the germline V gene. CDR3 in amino acids: CASSFLFWDGRASYNEQFF. As DNA, the CDR3 is TGTGCCAGCAGCTTTTTGTTCTGGGACGGGAGGGCCTCCTACAATGAGCAGTTCTTC.

A remark on this clone: The sample contains more than one DNA sequence encoding this CDR3. The chain joins TRBV30 to TRBJ1-5; D unresolved. With 2 bases removed from V and 3 bases from J, the gap between germline ends came to 8 bases. There are 13 residues in the CDR3. CDR1 and CDR2 from the germline V gene are GTSNPN and SVGIG (reference sequence). In DNA form, the CDR3 reads TGTGCCTGGAGTTCACGGGACAATCAGCCCCAGCATTTT. Its translation: CAWSSRDNQPQHF.

V usage is TRBV5-1 and J usage is TRBJ2-1; D is perhaps TRBD2 (6 bases). Between the trimmed V and J ends, which lost 4 bases and 2 bases, there was a span of 13 bases. The germline V gene encodes CDR1 SGHRS and CDR2 YFSETQ. This CDR3 region has 15 residues. As DNA, the CDR3 is TGCGCCAGCAGCAACTCCGGGGGAACCTACAATGAGCAGTTCTTC. Protein product: CASSNSGGTYNEQFF.

The rearrangement uses TRBV27 and TRBJ2-5; a weak D match, TRBD1 (7 bases). The ends were cut back, 3 bases at V and 1 base at J, with 12 bases in the middle. The CDR3 covers 15 residues. The germline V gene encodes CDR1 MNHEY and CDR2 SMNVEV (reference sequence). CDR3 sequence reads: CASSFGGTVQETQYF. CDR3 sequence (DNA): TGTGCCAGCAGTTTCGGCGGGACAGTCCAAGAGACCCAGTACTTC.

The chain combines TRBV2 with TRBJ1-6; D remains unclear. CDR3 size: 14 residues. Germline loops: CDR1 SNHLY, CDR2 FYNNEI. V lost 11 bases and J 7 bases, leaving 18 bases between the germline ends. In DNA, the CDR3 is TGTGCCGGGTCTCTCGAGGCGCTAAATTCACCCCTCCACTTT. Protein product: CAGSLEALNSPLHF. Based on the CDR3 plus reference TRBV2 and TRBJ1-6, the full variable domain is EPEVTQTPSHQVTQMGQEVILRCVPISNHLYFYWYRQILGQKVEFLVSFYNNEISEKSEIFDDQFSVERPDGSNFTLKIRSTKLEDSAMYFCAGSLEALNSPLHFGNGTRLTVT.

This clone was counted a single time. The rearrangement uses TRBV28 and TRBJ2-1; 9 nucleotides agree with TRBD1. Germline trimming cut 6 bases from V and 4 bases from J; bases unmatched to any gene: 4. CDR1 is MDHEN and CDR2 is SYDVKM in the germline V gene. CDR3 size: 14 residues. CDR3 coding DNA: TGTGCCAGCAGGGGGACAGGGACTTACAATGAGCAGTTCTTC. This gives the protein CASRGTGTYNEQFF.

V gene TRBV6-5 combines with J gene TRBJ1-3, with TRBD1 identical over 12 bases. Looked up from germline, CDR1 is MNHEY and CDR2 is SVGAGI. The junction had 8 bases not matched to a gene; V was cut back by 5 bases and J by 12 bases. There are 14 residues in the CDR3. Here the CDR3 DNA reads TGTGCCAGCAGTACCCGGGACAGGGGGCGTAGCATATATTTT. Its translation: CASSTRDRGRSIYF.

V is TRBV13 and J is TRBJ2-3; D not certain. The CDR3 sequence is 13 residues long. Germline loops: CDR1 PRHDT, CDR2 FYEKMQ (reference sequence). V shed 1 base and J shed 1 base, with 3 bases lying between them. CDR3 loop: CASSLAGTDTQYF. The CDR3 region has the DNA TGTGCCAGCAGCTTAGCAGGCACAGATACGCAGTATTTT.

This chain connects TRBV30 to TRBJ1-3, with D unresolved. The CDR3 totals 11 residues. V was trimmed by 5 bases and J by 4 bases, leaving 6 bases between them. From germline, CDR1 is GTSNPN and CDR2 SVGIG (reference sequence). In DNA, the CDR3 is TGTGCCTGGGAAATAGGAAACACCATATATTTT. Its protein product is CAWEIGNTIYF.

This rearrangement joins TRBV2 to TRBJ1-2, with 7 bases that match TRBD1. This CDR3 contains 14 residues. V shed 5 bases and J 3 bases; nucleotides not matched to a gene: 6. The germline V gene has CDR1 SNHLY and CDR2 FYNNEI. The CDR3 here is CASSMTGLDYGYTF. The CDR3, as DNA: TGTGCCAGCAGTATGACAGGGTTGGACTATGGCTACACCTTC. The whole variable domain, remainder taken from reference TRBV2 and TRBJ1-2, is EPEVTQTPSHQVTQMGQEVILRCVPISNHLYFYWYRQILGQKVEFLVSFYNNEISEKSEIFDDQFSVERPDGSNFTLKIRSTKLEDSAMYFCASSMTGLDYGYTFGSGTRLTVV.

The CDR3 region is CASSQGGGQGFEQFF. CDR3 bases: TGTGCCAGCAGCCAAGGCGGGGGGCAGGGGTTTGAGCAGTTCTTC. The V gene is TRBV5-4, the J gene TRBJ2-1, with TRBD2 identical over 8 bases. Germline trimming cut 4 bases from V and 9 bases from J; bases unmatched to any gene: 12. The CDR3 is 15 amino acids. Germline V lookup: CDR1 SGHNT, CDR2 YYREEE (reference sequence).

V and J are TRBV5-1 and TRBJ2-1; TRBD2 matches 8 bases. This CDR3 is built from 18 residues. V lost 0 bases, J lost 4 bases, and 12 bases stayed unmatched. The germline gives CDR1 SGHRS, CDR2 YFSETQ. The CDR3 nucleotides are TGCGCCAGCAGCTTGGGGACGGCCAGTAGCGGGACTTACAATGAGCAGTTCTTC. Residues: CASSLGTASSGTYNEQFF.

The CDR3 DNA sequence: TGCGCCAGCAGCCCGGAGTGGCCCCCGAACACCGGGGAGCTGTTTTTT. It yields the protein CASSPEWPPNTGELFF. The chain has TRBV5-1 and TRBJ2-2, with D hard to call. CDR1 is SGHRS and CDR2 is YFSETQ in the germline V gene. Trimming pared 4 bases from V and 0 bases from J, leaving 13 bases between. This CDR3 is 16 amino acids long.

The chain employs TRBV10-3 and TRBJ1-4; unclear D gene. Germline values: CDR1 ENHRY, CDR2 SYGVKD. Trimming left V 0 bases short and J 6 bases short, with 11 bases between. The CDR3 extends over 15 amino acids. CDR3 protein: CAISESRGLDEKLFF. CDR3 in DNA: TGTGCCATCAGTGAGTCCCGGGGTCTTGATGAAAAACTGTTTTTT.

J is TRBJ2-5 and V is TRBV19, with D possibly TRBD2 on 5 matching bases. Germline V gives CDR1 LNHDA, CDR2 SQIVND (reference sequence). This CDR3 region has 13 residues. Trimming took off 10 bases at V and 5 bases at J, with 17 bases between the two ends. CDR3: CATNRGIGETQYF. The CDR3 region has the DNA TGTGCCACTAATCGGGGAATTGGGGAGACCCAGTACTTC.

The chain recombines TRBV5-4 with TRBJ1-1; no definite D call. V was clipped by 0 bases and J by 0 bases, with 6 bases between them. Germline assignment: CDR1 SGHNT and CDR2 YYREEE (reference sequence). This CDR3 comprises 14 residues. In DNA form, the CDR3 reads TGTGCCAGCAGCTTGGGGACTTTGAACACTGAAGCTTTCTTT. Its protein is CASSLGTLNTEAFF.

This clone has just one count. The chain combines TRBV5-6 with TRBJ2-2; D might be TRBD1 (5 bases). Germline V lookup: CDR1 SGHDT, CDR2 YYEEEE. The CDR3 totals 13 residues. With 2 bases removed from V and 6 bases from J, the gap between germline ends came to 8 bases. In DNA form, the CDR3 reads TGTGCCAGCAGCTTTAAAGGGGCCGGGGAGCTGTTTTTT. It specifies CASSFKGAGELFF.